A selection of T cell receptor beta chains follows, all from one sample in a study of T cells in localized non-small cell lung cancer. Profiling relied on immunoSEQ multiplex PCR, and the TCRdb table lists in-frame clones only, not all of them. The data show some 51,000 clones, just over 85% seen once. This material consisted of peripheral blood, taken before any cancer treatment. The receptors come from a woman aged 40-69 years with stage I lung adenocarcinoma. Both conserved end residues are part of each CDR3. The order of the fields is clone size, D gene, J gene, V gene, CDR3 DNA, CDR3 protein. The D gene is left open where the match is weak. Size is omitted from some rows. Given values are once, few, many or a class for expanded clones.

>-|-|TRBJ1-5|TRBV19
TGTGCCAGTAGTAACCTAGGGACGAGGAATCAGCCCCAGCATTTT
CASSNLGTRNQPQHF
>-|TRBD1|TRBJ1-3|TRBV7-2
TGTGCCAGCAGCAGAGGACAGGGAGGGTCTGGAAACACCATATATTTT
CASSRGQGGSGNTIYF
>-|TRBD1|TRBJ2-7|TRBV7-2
TGTGCCAGCAGCTCAACGGGACAGTCAACGCACGAGCAGTACTTC
CASSSTGQSTHEQYF
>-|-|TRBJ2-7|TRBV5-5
TGTGCCAGCAGCTTACAGGAGATCTACGAGCAGTACTTC
CASSLQEIYEQYF
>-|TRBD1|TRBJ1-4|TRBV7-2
TGTGCCAGCAGTTCGGACAGGGGGCATGAAAAACTGTTTTTT
CASSSDRGHEKLFF
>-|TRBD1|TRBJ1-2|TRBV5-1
TGCGCCAGCAGCCTAAGCCTGGGACAGGGGGACTATGGCTACACCTTC
CASSLSLGQGDYGYTF
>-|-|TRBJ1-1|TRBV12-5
TGTGCTAGTGGTTTGGTGGGGCCCCCGTCTGAAGCTTTCTTT
CASGLVGPPSEAFF
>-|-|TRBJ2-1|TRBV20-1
TGCAGTGCTAGGGTTGGCAATGGGCAGTTCTTC
CSARVGNGQFF
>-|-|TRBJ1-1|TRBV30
TGTGCCTGGAGCTCGGGGGACCGAAACACTGAAGCTTTCTTT
CAWSSGDRNTEAFF
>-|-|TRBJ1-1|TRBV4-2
TGTGCCAGCAGCCAACAGATGAACACTGAAGCTTTCTTT
CASSQQMNTEAFF
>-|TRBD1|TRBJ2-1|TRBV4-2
TGTGCCAGCAGCCAAGTTTGGGACAGCGTCTATGAGCAGTTCTTC
CASSQVWDSVYEQFF
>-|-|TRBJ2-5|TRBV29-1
TGCAGCGTTGATCGGACTGTACAAGAGACCCAGTACTTC
CSVDRTVQETQYF
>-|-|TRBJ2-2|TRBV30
TGTGCAACGGGGAACACCGGGGAGCTGTTTTTT
CATGNTGELFF
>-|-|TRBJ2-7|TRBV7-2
TGTGCCAGCAGCTTCCAGGGGCGGGACGAGCAGTACTTC
CASSFQGRDEQYF
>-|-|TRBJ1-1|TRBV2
TGTGCCAGCAAGAGCCAGGTGTTGGTTGGTGGCACTGAAGCTTTCTTT
CASKSQVLVGGTEAFF
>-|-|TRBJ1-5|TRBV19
TGTGCCAGTAATATACAGGGAAATCAGCCCCAGCATTTT
CASNIQGNQPQHF
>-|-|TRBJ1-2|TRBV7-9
TGTGCCAGCAGCTTAGACCGGGCAAGTTCCAACTATGGCTACACCTTC
CASSLDRASSNYGYTF
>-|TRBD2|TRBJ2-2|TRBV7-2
TGTGCCAGCAGCTTACGTCTAGCGGACGGGGAGCTGTTTTTT
CASSLRLADGELFF
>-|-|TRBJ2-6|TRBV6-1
TGTGCCAGCAGTGAATTAGGCGGAGGGGCCAACGTCCTGACTTTC
CASSELGGGANVLTF
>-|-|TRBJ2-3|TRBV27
TGTGCCAGCAGCGATCGCACAGATACGCAGTATTTT
CASSDRTDTQYF
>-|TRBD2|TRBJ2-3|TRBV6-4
TGTGCCAGCAGTGACTCTAGCGGGGGAGGGACAGATACGCAGTATTTT
CASSDSSGGGTDTQYF
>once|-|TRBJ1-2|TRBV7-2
TGTGCCAGCAGCTTAGCAGGGGCGGACTATGGCTACACCTTC
CASSLAGADYGYTF
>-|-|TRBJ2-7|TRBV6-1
TGTGCCAGCAGTGCTGGGTCATACGAGCAGTACTTC
CASSAGSYEQYF
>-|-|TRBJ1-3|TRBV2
TGTGCCAGCAGTGGGCCCACTGGAAACACCATATATTTT
CASSGPTGNTIYF
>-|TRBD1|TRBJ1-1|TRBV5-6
TGTGCCAGCACCCGACAGGGGTGGACTGAAGCTTTCTTT
CASTRQGWTEAFF
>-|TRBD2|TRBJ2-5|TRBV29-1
TGCAGCGTTGCCAGCGGCGGGGGGGCCCAAGAGACCCAGTACTTC
CSVASGGGAQETQYF
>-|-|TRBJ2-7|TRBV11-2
TGTGCCAGCAGCTTAGAGCGGTTCGAGCAGTACTTC
CASSLERFEQYF
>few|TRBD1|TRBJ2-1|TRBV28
TGTGCCAGCAGTCATGGACAGGATTACAATGAGCAGTTCTTC
CASSHGQDYNEQFF
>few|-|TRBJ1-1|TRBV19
TGTGCCAGCGCGTGGGGCACTGAAGCTTTCTTT
CASAWGTEAFF
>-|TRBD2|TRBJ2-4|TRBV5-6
TGTGCCAGCAGCTTGGCCGGGTCTAGCGGGGGGGCCAAAAACATTCAGTACTTC
CASSLAGSSGGAKNIQYF
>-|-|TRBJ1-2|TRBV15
TGTGCCACCAGCACCCACAAGGGCCACTGGGGCTACACCTTC
CATSTHKGHWGYTF
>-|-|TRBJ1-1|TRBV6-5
TGTGCCAGCAGACAAACAGGGTCAGGCACTGAAGCTTTCTTT
CASRQTGSGTEAFF
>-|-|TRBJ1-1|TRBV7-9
TGTGCCAGCAGCTATCAGGGGAGGATGAACACTGAAGCTTTCTTT
CASSYQGRMNTEAFF
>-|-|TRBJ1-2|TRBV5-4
TGTGCCAGCAGCCCGGGGGGCCAGGGAAGCTATGGCTACACCTTC
CASSPGGQGSYGYTF
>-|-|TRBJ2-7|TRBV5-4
TGTGCCAGCAGTTCCGGGACATGGGGGATAAAGTACTTC
CASSSGTWGIKYF
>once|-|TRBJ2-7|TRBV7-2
TGTGCCAGCGGAAAAAACAGCTTTACCTACGAGCAGTACTTC
CASGKNSFTYEQYF
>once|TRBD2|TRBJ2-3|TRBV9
TGTGCCAGCAGCGTAGCGGGACTAGCGGGGGCCGATACGCAGTATTTT
CASSVAGLAGADTQYF
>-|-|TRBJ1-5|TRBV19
TGTGCCAGTAACATCGCCGGAGGCAATCAGCCCCAGCATTTT
CASNIAGGNQPQHF
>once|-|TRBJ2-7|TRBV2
TGTGCCAGCAGATACGGACTGCTGGACTACGAGCAGTACTTC
CASRYGLLDYEQYF
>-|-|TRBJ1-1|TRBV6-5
TGTGCCAGCAGTTATCAGGGGTACACTGAAGCTTTCTTT
CASSYQGYTEAFF
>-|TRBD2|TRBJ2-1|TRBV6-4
TGTGCCAGCAGTCGGACTAGCGGGGGACCTTACAATGAGCAGTTCTTC
CASSRTSGGPYNEQFF
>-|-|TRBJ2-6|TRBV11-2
TGTGCCAGCAGCTCTACACTAGGGGCCAACGTCCTGACTTTC
CASSSTLGANVLTF
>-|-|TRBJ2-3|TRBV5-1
TGCGCCAGCAGCTTGAGGGGCAGCAACCCAGATACGCAGTATTTT
CASSLRGSNPDTQYF
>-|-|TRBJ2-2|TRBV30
TGTGCCTGGAGTGACATTTTGAACACCGGGGAGCTGTTTTTT
CAWSDILNTGELFF
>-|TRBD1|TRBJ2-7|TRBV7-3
TGTGCCAGCAGCTCGCAGACAGGGCTCGAGCAGTACTTC
CASSSQTGLEQYF
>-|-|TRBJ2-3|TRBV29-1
TGCAGCGCACCGGGGGCAGGGATCACAGATACGCAGTATTTT
CSAPGAGITDTQYF
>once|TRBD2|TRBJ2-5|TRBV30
TGTGCCTGGAGTGTCCTAGCGGGGGGCCCAACCCAGTACTTC
CAWSVLAGGPTQYF
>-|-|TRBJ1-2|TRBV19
TGTGCCAGTAGTGGACAGTCGGGATATGGCTACACCTTC
CASSGQSGYGYTF
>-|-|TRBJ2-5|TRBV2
TGTGCCAGCAGGTCATGGGGGGCTGAGACCCAGTACTTC
CASRSWGAETQYF
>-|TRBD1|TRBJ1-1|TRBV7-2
TGTGCCAGCAGCCACGGAGGGACAGTGAACACTGAAGCTTTCTTT
CASSHGGTVNTEAFF